The 14 T cell receptor beta chains below were found in one sample sequenced in a study of sequential checkpoint blockade in melanoma. Treatment in this sample: randomized to nivolumab then ipilimumab (arm A) or the reverse (arm B). Some clones are missing from TCRdb's copy, which holds only in-frame ones; the method was immunoSEQ multiplex PCR. The sample yields about 20,000 clones, over 60% seen once. The sequencing used CD8+ T cells sorted from blood (inferred from file names), collected from a patient given nivolumab and ipilimumab in sequence. The receptors were sampled from a human donor with melanoma.

The chain is built from TRBV6-5 and TRBJ2-7, with 8 bases identical to TRBD2. Unmatched junction bases numbered 6, after V lost 2 bases and J lost 0 bases. The CDR3 loop spans 16 amino acids. CDR1 and CDR2 from the germline V gene are MNHEY and SVGAGI. DNA of the CDR3: TGTGCCAGCAGTTACCGAAAGCGGGAGATCTCCTACGAGCAGTACTTC. Protein product: CASSYRKREISYEQYF.

The rearrangement joins TRBV18 to TRBJ2-6, with D unresolved. CDR3 length equals 17 residues. The germline V gene encodes CDR1 KGHSH and CDR2 LQKENI. Between the trimmed V and J ends, which lost 0 bases and 0 bases, there was a span of 9 bases. CDR3 region: CASSPPGRFSGANVLTF. The CDR3 nucleotides are TGTGCCAGCTCACCACCGGGCCGGTTCTCTGGGGCCAACGTCCTGACTTTC.

This chain uses TRBV27 with TRBJ2-7; possible D gene TRBD2, 6 bases. The V end was cut by 6 bases, the J end by 5 bases, with 17 bases between. Germline V gives CDR1 MNHEY, CDR2 SMNVEV (reference sequence). The CDR3 consists of 14 residues. CDR3 nucleotides: TGTGCCAGCAGGAGGAGGGGCCCTTGGGACGAGCAGTACTTC. This gives the protein CASRRRGPWDEQYF.

This chain uses TRBV5-1 with TRBJ2-1; 8 bases align to TRBD1. The V and J ends lost 5 bases and 14 bases, in that order; junction bases with no gene match: 9. Germline CDR1 and CDR2: SGHRS and YFSETQ. This CDR3 contains 12 residues. CDR3 coding DNA: TGCGCCAGCAGTCAGGGGGCGAGGTTTAAGTTCTTC. Translated, it gives CASSQGARFKFF. Full variable domain (rest looked up from reference TRBV5-1 and TRBJ2-1): KAGVTQTPRYLIKTRGQQVTLSCSPISGHRSVSWYQQTPGQGLQFLFEYFSETQRNKGNFPGRFSGRQFSNSRSEMNVSTLELGDSALYLCASSQGARFKFFGPGTRLTVL.

The chain carries TRBV6-4 and TRBJ1-5; 7 positions match TRBD1. The germline CDR1 and CDR2 sequences are MRHNA and SNTAGT. The CDR3 length is 15 residues. V gave up 3 bases and J gave up 3 bases; unmatched junction bases: 5. CDR3: CASSEGGGFNQPQHF. CDR3 nucleotide sequence: TGTGCCAGCAGTGAAGGAGGGGGCTTCAATCAGCCCCAGCATTTT.

This sequence joins TRBV2 and TRBJ2-1; 10 bases line up with TRBD2. V lost 1 base, J lost 3 bases, and 6 bases stayed unmatched. CDR3 length: 17 residues. Germline V CDR1 and CDR2: SNHLY, FYNNEI. As DNA, the CDR3 is TGTGCCAGCAGTGAAGAGGGTACTAGCGGGATCTACAATGAGCAGTTCTTC. Translation gives CASSEEGTSGIYNEQFF.

This clone has ten or more counts. This chain connects TRBV29-1 to TRBJ2-2; TRBD2 agrees at 12 bases. CDR3 size: 16 residues. V lost 1 base to trimming and J lost 0 bases; unmatched junction nucleotides: 0. Germline-derived CDR1 and CDR2 are SQVTM and ANQGSEA. For the CDR3, the DNA is TGCAGCGTTGAAGGACTAGCGGGGGCGAACACCGGGGAGCTGTTTTTT. It codes for CSVEGLAGANTGELFF.

This chain uses TRBV9 with TRBJ2-3, with D possibly matching TRBD2 (7 bases). CDR1 is SGDLS, CDR2 YYNGEE, per germline. The V gene lost 4 bases and the J gene lost 5 bases, with 23 bases spanning the gap. This CDR3 contains 17 residues. The CDR3 coding sequence is TGTGCCAGCAGCCACCCCGGGGGCGCGGGGGTAGGAGATACGCAGTATTTT. Translating gives CASSHPGGAGVGDTQYF.

V gene TRBV5-6 combines with J gene TRBJ2-7, with 8 bases fitting TRBD1. The ends lost 2 bases at V and 3 bases at J; junction bases unmatched: 7. Germline CDR1 is SGHDT and CDR2 is YYEEEE. The CDR3 sequence is 15 residues long. For the CDR3, the DNA is TGTGCCAGCAGCTTACTGGACAGGGTTGTCTACGAGCAGTACTTC. This translates into CASSLLDRVVYEQYF.

The rearrangement links TRBV5-8 to TRBJ1-1; maybe TRBD1 (6 bases). Looked up from germline, CDR1 is SGHTS and CDR2 is YDEGEE. The CDR3 contains 14 residues. The germline V and J ends were trimmed by 4 bases and 4 bases, with 14 bases remaining between them. The CDR3 nucleotides are TGTGCCAGCAGCGTTGGGGCAGGGGCCACTGAAGCTTTCTTT. Translation gives CASSVGAGATEAFF.

The genes are TRBV7-9 and TRBJ1-2, with a weak D call TRBD1 (5 bases). The CDR3 covers 12 residues. The germline V gene encodes CDR1 SEHNR and CDR2 FQNEAQ (reference sequence). The ends were cut back, 5 bases at V and 8 bases at J, with 12 bases in the middle. CDR3 residues: CASSTSRGGYTF. DNA of the CDR3: TGTGCCAGCAGCACGAGTAGGGGCGGCTACACCTTC.

The chain has TRBV5-4 and TRBJ2-7, with 11 bases fitting TRBD1. V was pared by 4 bases and J by 5 bases, with 5 bases of the junction left unmatched. Germline V CDR1 and CDR2: SGHNT, YYREEE (reference sequence). The CDR3 is made up of 14 amino acids. The CDR3 loop is CASSPDRGLNEQYF. In DNA form, the CDR3 reads TGTGCCAGCAGCCCGGACAGGGGGCTTAACGAGCAGTACTTC.

CDR3 amino acids: CASSSGTGVRDHGYTF. The CDR3 DNA sequence: TGTGCCAGCAGCTCAGGGACAGGGGTTCGTGATCATGGCTACACCTTC. The gene calls are TRBV7-9 and TRBJ1-2; 10 positions agree with TRBD1. This CDR3 is 16 amino acids long. J lost 6 bases, V lost 4 bases, and 11 bases had no gene match. Germline-derived CDR1 and CDR2 are SEHNR and FQNEAQ (reference sequence).

This clone appeared a few times. This chain links TRBV5-5 with TRBJ2-7, with 7 bases aligning to TRBD2. CDR1 is SGHKS, CDR2 YYEKEE, per germline (reference sequence). The CDR3 runs to 15 residues. Losses at the gene ends were 4 bases for V and 5 bases for J; bases not matched to a gene: 12. CDR3 nucleotide sequence: TGTGCCAGCAGCCCGGGATGGGGGGGAATCGACGAGCAGTACTTC. This encodes CASSPGWGGIDEQYF.